A selection of T cell receptor beta chains follows, all from one sample in a study of blood T cell repertoires in COVID-19. Repertoires were generated with immunoSEQ multiplex PCR, while TCRdb's copy carries only in-frame clones and drops some. The sample records about 80,000 clones, over 80% being singletons. The source material was peripheral blood. The receptors stem from a man in his fifties or sixties with acute or convalescent COVID-19. The CDR3 runs from the conserved cysteine through the conserved F or W. A D gene is named only where the DNA matches it firmly. Clone sizes are given selectively: once, few, many, or a class where the clone is expanded.

j_call: TRBJ1-4
v_call: TRBV7-9
d_call: TRBD1
clone_size: .
cdr3_nt: TGTGCCAGCAGCCTCCGACAGGGGGGAACTAATGAAAAACTGTTTTTT
cdr3_aa: CASSLRQGGTNEKLFF

j_call: TRBJ2-2
v_call: TRBV2
d_call: TRBD2
clone_size: .
cdr3_nt: TGTGCCAGCAGTGAAATAGCGGGGGGGCGGCACACCGGGGAGCTGTTTTTT
cdr3_aa: CASSEIAGGRHTGELFF

j_call: TRBJ1-1
v_call: TRBV19
d_call: .
clone_size: .
cdr3_nt: TGTGCCAGTAGTTTCTACAGGAACACTGAAGCTTTCTTT
cdr3_aa: CASSFYRNTEAFF

j_call: TRBJ2-3
v_call: TRBV14
d_call: TRBD2
clone_size: .
cdr3_nt: TGTGCCAGCAGCCAAGTGGCTAGCGGGAGGGATACGCAGTATTTT
cdr3_aa: CASSQVASGRDTQYF

j_call: TRBJ2-3
v_call: TRBV24-1
d_call: .
clone_size: once
cdr3_nt: TGTGCCACCGCAGGGGACACAGATACGCAGTATTTT
cdr3_aa: CATAGDTDTQYF

j_call: TRBJ2-2
v_call: TRBV15
d_call: .
clone_size: .
cdr3_nt: TGTGCCACCAGCAGGGACAGACTCACCGGGGAGCTGTTTTTT
cdr3_aa: CATSRDRLTGELFF

j_call: TRBJ1-5
v_call: TRBV6-2/TRBV6-3
d_call: .
clone_size: .
cdr3_nt: TGTGCCAGCAGTTACTCGTTGGGGCCAAGACAGGCTATTTTTCAGCCCCAGCATTTT
cdr3_aa: CASSYSLGPRQAIFQPQHF

j_call: TRBJ1-2
v_call: TRBV2
d_call: .
clone_size: .
cdr3_nt: TGTGCCAGCAGCAGGGTTATTAACTATGGCTACACCTTC
cdr3_aa: CASSRVINYGYTF

j_call: TRBJ1-1
v_call: TRBV19
d_call: .
clone_size: .
cdr3_nt: TGTGCCAGTAGTACCTCTCCGGCTGAAGCTTTCTTT
cdr3_aa: CASSTSPAEAFF

j_call: TRBJ2-7
v_call: TRBV7-8
d_call: .
clone_size: .
cdr3_nt: TGTGCCAGCAGCCCCCGCGGTAGCGGTGCCTACGAGCAGTACTTC
cdr3_aa: CASSPRGSGAYEQYF

j_call: TRBJ1-5
v_call: TRBV29-1
d_call: .
clone_size: .
cdr3_nt: TGCAGCGTTGCGGGACAAGAAAATCAGCCCCAGCATTTT
cdr3_aa: CSVAGQENQPQHF

j_call: TRBJ2-3
v_call: TRBV7-9
d_call: .
clone_size: .
cdr3_nt: TGTGCCAGCAGATCTGCGTCTAGCACAGATACGCAGTATTTT
cdr3_aa: CASRSASSTDTQYF

j_call: TRBJ1-5
v_call: TRBV30
d_call: .
clone_size: .
cdr3_nt: TGTGCCTGGAGTGTGGCCAGGGACTTCTCTTATAGCAATCAGCCCCAGCATTTT
cdr3_aa: CAWSVARDFSYSNQPQHF

j_call: TRBJ2-7
v_call: TRBV10-3
d_call: TRBD2
clone_size: few
cdr3_nt: TGTGCCACCCGGGACTACTACGAGCAGTACTTC
cdr3_aa: CATRDYYEQYF

j_call: TRBJ2-2
v_call: TRBV5-6
d_call: .
clone_size: .
cdr3_nt: TGTGCCAGCAGCTTGGTAGTAGCGGAGGACACCGGGGAGCTGTTTTTT
cdr3_aa: CASSLVVAEDTGELFF

j_call: TRBJ2-1
v_call: TRBV7-2
d_call: TRBD1
clone_size: .
cdr3_nt: TGTGCCAGCAGCTTAGCCGGGACAGGGGGCTTCAATGAGCAGTTCTTC
cdr3_aa: CASSLAGTGGFNEQFF

j_call: TRBJ2-2
v_call: TRBV29-1
d_call: TRBD1
clone_size: .
cdr3_nt: TGCAGCGGGACAGGAATGGGAAACACCGGGGAGCTGTTTTTT
cdr3_aa: CSGTGMGNTGELFF

j_call: TRBJ1-6
v_call: TRBV7-3
d_call: TRBD1
clone_size: .
cdr3_nt: TGTGCCAGCAGCTTCGGGACAGGGGCGTCACCCCTCCACTTT
cdr3_aa: CASSFGTGASPLHF

j_call: TRBJ1-1
v_call: TRBV4-2
d_call: TRBD1
clone_size: .
cdr3_nt: TGTGCCAGCAGCCAAGATCAGGGACAGATGAACACTGAAGCTTTCTTT
cdr3_aa: CASSQDQGQMNTEAFF